The present TCR beta chain was sequenced within a study of control samples from healthy donors and cancer patients. Profiled with immunoSEQ multiplex PCR; TCRdb holds only in-frame clones, not every one. The data contain some 110,000 clones, roughly nine tenths of them singletons. Germline CDR1 reads SNHLY; CDR2 reads FYNNEI. There are 15 residues in the CDR3. V lost 2 bases to trimming and J lost 2 bases; unmatched junction nucleotides: 1. The sequenced material came from PBMCs. The V call is TRBV2, the J call TRBJ2-2; 8 nucleotides agree with TRBD1. This clonotype originated in a woman between 50 and 59 years old with colorectal cancer. The CDR3 region is CASSEQGANTGELFF. CDR3 coding DNA: TGTGCCAGCAGTGAACAGGGGGCTAACACCGGGGAGCTGTTTTTT.